This entry is about one T cell receptor (beta chain). This sample stems from a study of beta chain features in type 1 diabetes. Expressed TCRB transcripts were sequenced because the entire RNA isolate underwent reverse transcription. This table comes from immunoSEQ multiplex PCR, and its TCRdb copy is limited to in-frame clones, with some not included. The table shows around 330,000 clones, with 11% occurring only once. Via the markers CD45RO/CCR7/CD25/CD127/CD95/CD27, stem cell-like memory, regulatory, central memory and naive CD4+ cells were sorted. Each sorted fraction was over 95% pure. The CDR3 has 16 residues. V was clipped by 3 bases and J by 4 bases, with 18 bases between them. Germline values: CDR1 SGHNT, CDR2 YYREEE (reference sequence).

The origin of this receptor is a woman aged 30 to 39 in good health. Sequenced input: naive CD4+ T cells from blood. This chain uses TRBV5-4 with TRBJ2-3, with D possibly being TRBD1 (5 bases). The CDR3 sequence: CASSSPQRGASDTQYF. The DNA of the CDR3 is TGTGCCAGCAGCTCGCCGCAACGTGGGGCGTCAGATACGCAGTATTTT.